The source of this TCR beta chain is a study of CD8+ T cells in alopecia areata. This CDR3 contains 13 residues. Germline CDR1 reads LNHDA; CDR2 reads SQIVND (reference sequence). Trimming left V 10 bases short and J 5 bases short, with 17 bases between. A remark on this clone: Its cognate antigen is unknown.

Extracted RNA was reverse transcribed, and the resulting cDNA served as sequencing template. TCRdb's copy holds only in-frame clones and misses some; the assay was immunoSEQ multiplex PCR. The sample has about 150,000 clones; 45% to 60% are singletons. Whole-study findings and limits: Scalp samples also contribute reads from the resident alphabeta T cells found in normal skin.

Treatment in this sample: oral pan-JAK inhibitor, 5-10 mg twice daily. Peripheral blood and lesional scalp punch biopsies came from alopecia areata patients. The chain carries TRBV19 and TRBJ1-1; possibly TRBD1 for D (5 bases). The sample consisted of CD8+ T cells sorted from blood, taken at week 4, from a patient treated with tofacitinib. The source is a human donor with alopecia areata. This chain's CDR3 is CATCFGGTTEAFF. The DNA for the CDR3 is TGTGCCACATGCTTCGGGGGAACAACTGAAGCTTTCTTT.